This TCR beta chain was obtained from a study of response to subunit inactivated influenza vaccine. Findings of the study overall: Each seasonal influenza vaccination recruits few new T cells, the authors suggested.

TCRdb independently ran MiXCR on the RT-PCR reads; one entry per CDR3 protein. The sample contains roughly 700,000 distinct CDR3 sequences, approximately 13% of which appear only once. This clonotype has more than one count but fewer than ten. The antigen is undetermined. The sample consisted of PBMCs from blood, taken around 14 days before vaccination. The sequence was obtained from a man aged 45-65 years who received an inactivated influenza vaccine.

Here the CDR3 DNA reads TGCAGTGCTAGAGATCAGGGAGATGACTACGAGCAGTACTTC. Its protein product is CSARDQGDDYEQYF. The rearrangement joins TRBV20-1 to TRBJ2-7, with D perhaps being TRBD1 or TRBD2 (5 bases each). The CDR3 extends over 14 amino acids. The germline gives CDR1 DFQATT, CDR2 SNEGSKA (reference sequence). V was pared by 0 bases and J by 3 bases, with 12 bases between.